This T cell receptor (beta chain) originates from a study of blood T cell repertoires in COVID-19. About the study: Nucleic acid was either cDNA or gDNA, and it came from T cells, B-cell-depleted T cells, or PBMCs.

Individuals drawn from 24 US areas were about 18 to 89 years old. Cohort placement rested on clinical history that participants reported themselves. In the original workflow: How many nucleated cells were present was estimated from reference gene primer amplification. Measured with immunoSEQ multiplex PCR; TCRdb has only the in-frame clones, and not every one. That table furnishes V, J and clone size, whereas the DNA furnished D and trimming. The sample has under 300,000 clones; around 87% are singletons. Per germline, CDR1 LGHDT and CDR2 YNNKEL (reference sequence). V shed 0 bases and J shed 1 base, with 13 bases lying between them. The CDR3 is 17 residues long.

This receptor was obtained from a woman between 40 and 55 years old with acute COVID-19. The source material was PBMCs or T cells enriched from blood (not recorded which). The rearrangement links TRBV3-1 (or the pseudogene TRBV3-2) to TRBJ2-1; possibly TRBD1 for D (5 bases). CDR3 in DNA: TGTGCCAGCAGCCAAGATCTGAGGACACTGTCCTACAATGAGCAGTTCTTC. Protein: CASSQDLRTLSYNEQFF.